The 32 T cell receptor beta chains below all came from one sample that was sequenced in a study of cytomegalovirus exposure and HLA in healthy donors. The PCR contained 60 Vbeta and 13 Jbeta primers. TCRdb keeps only in-frame clones here, not all; method: immunoSEQ multiplex PCR. The sample features approximately 76,000 clones, with 3.5% to 4% in its top ten. The sequencing sample was made of PBMCs. These receptors all stem from a man aged 18 to 29 in good health and CMV-seropositive.

This chain connects TRBV25-1 to TRBJ1-6, with a possible D match to TRBD1 (6 bases). The CDR3 is made up of 12 amino acids. V lost 6 bases and J 8 bases, leaving 8 bases between the germline ends. Germline V gives CDR1 MGHDK, CDR2 SYGVNS. CDR3 amino acids: CASRSGDSPLHF. DNA of the CDR3: TGTGCCAGCAGATCAGGGGATTCACCCCTCCACTTT.

The V and J genes are TRBV27 and TRBJ1-3, with TRBD1 matching 8 bases. The CDR3 loop spans 14 amino acids. The germline V gene has CDR1 MNHEY and CDR2 SMNVEV (reference sequence). With 5 bases clipped from V and 2 bases from J, the junction kept 2 bases outside the gene matches. The CDR3 protein is CASSMTGAGNTIYF. The DNA for the CDR3 is TGTGCCAGCAGTATGACAGGGGCTGGAAACACCATATATTTT.

The chain joins TRBV19 to TRBJ1-1, with TRBD1 identical over 7 bases. In germline, CDR1 is LNHDA, CDR2 SQIVND (reference sequence). There are 15 residues in the CDR3. Losses at the gene ends were 5 bases for V and 4 bases for J; bases not matched to a gene: 10. The CDR3 DNA sequence: TGTGCCAGTAGTTCGACAGGGTCTTTTGGCACTGAAGCTTTCTTT. Translating it yields CASSSTGSFGTEAFF.

V usage is TRBV5-4 and J usage is TRBJ1-1; D may be TRBD1 (6 bases). V was trimmed by 0 bases and J by 3 bases, leaving 12 bases between them. The CDR3 has 15 amino acids. Germline CDR1 and CDR2: SGHNT and YYREEE (reference sequence). CDR3 amino acids: CASSLGPAGDTEAFF. In nucleotides, the CDR3 is TGTGCCAGCAGCTTGGGGCCTGCAGGGGACACTGAAGCTTTCTTT.

The chain is built from TRBV6-5 and TRBJ1-2, with TRBD1 identical over 8 bases. The length of the CDR3 is 14 residues. V lost 5 bases and J lost 4; bases outside the gene matches: 6. Germline-derived CDR1 and CDR2 are MNHEY and SVGAGI. The CDR3 here is CASSNRQGSYGYTF. CDR3 DNA sequence: TGTGCCAGCAGTAACCGACAGGGGAGCTATGGCTACACCTTC.

V is TRBV9 and J is TRBJ2-7; possibly TRBD2 for D (6 bases). The CDR3 runs to 16 residues. Between the trimmed V and J ends, which lost 0 bases and 3 bases, there was a span of 16 bases. CDR1 is SGDLS, CDR2 YYNGEE, per germline. The CDR3 here is CASSVGRRGAGYEQYF. In DNA form, the CDR3 reads TGTGCCAGCAGCGTAGGTAGGAGGGGAGCGGGCTACGAGCAGTACTTC.

The chain has TRBV7-2 and TRBJ1-2; maybe TRBD1 (5 bases). The CDR3 has 12 amino acids. CDR1 and CDR2 from the germline V gene are SGHTA and FQGNSA. The V end lost 5 bases, the J end lost 5 bases, and 9 bases lay between the germline ends. This CDR3 is CASSGGEYGYTF. For the CDR3, the DNA is TGTGCCAGCAGCGGAGGGGAATATGGCTACACCTTC.

V and J are TRBV5-6 and TRBJ1-2; D unresolved. This CDR3 comprises 14 residues. Per the germline V gene, CDR1 is SGHDT and CDR2 is YYEEEE. V lost 0 bases and J lost 4, with 10 bases in between. This CDR3 is CASSLGTALYGYTF. The CDR3 DNA is TGTGCCAGCAGCTTGGGAACAGCCCTCTATGGCTACACCTTC. The full variable domain, rest sourced from reference TRBV5-6 and TRBJ1-2, is DAGVTQSPTHLIKTRGQQVTLRCSPKSGHDTVSWYQQALGQGPQFIFQYYEEEERQRGNFPDRFSGHQFPNYSSELNVNALLLGDSALYLCASSLGTALYGYTFGSGTRLTVV.

The chain combines TRBV27 with TRBJ1-5; D ambiguous. Trimming shortened V by 6 bases and J by 0 bases, and 6 bases separated the two germline ends. The CDR3 covers 13 residues. The germline gives CDR1 MNHEY, CDR2 SMNVEV (reference sequence). The CDR3 nucleotides are TGTGCCAGCAGGCCCTATAGCAATCAGCCCCAGCATTTT. Protein sequence: CASRPYSNQPQHF.

The chain recombines TRBV7-9 with TRBJ1-5, with a weak D call TRBD1 (6 bases). The CDR3 loop spans 15 amino acids. The germline gives CDR1 SEHNR, CDR2 FQNEAQ (reference sequence). The V end lost 4 bases, the J end lost 5 bases, and 15 bases lay between the germline ends. The CDR3 sequence: CASSYTAAGDQPQHF. The CDR3 coding sequence is TGTGCCAGCAGCTACACCGCCGCAGGGGATCAGCCCCAGCATTTT.

This sequence joins TRBV9 and TRBJ1-1; D is undetermined. This CDR3 region has 13 residues. The V end lost 3 bases, the J end lost 0 bases, and 6 bases lay between the germline ends. The germline V gene has CDR1 SGDLS and CDR2 YYNGEE. Written as DNA, the CDR3 is TGTGCCAGCAGCGATCGAGTGAACACTGAAGCTTTCTTT. This gives the protein CASSDRVNTEAFF. The full variable domain, in which reference TRBV9 and TRBJ1-1 provide the parts outside the CDR3, is DSGVTQTPKHLITATGQRVTLRCSPRSGDLSVYWYQQSLDQGLQFLIQYYNGEERAKGNILERFSAQQFPDLHSELNLSSLELGDSALYFCASSDRVNTEAFFGQGTRLTVV.

Of note for this clone: One end of the junction varies from germline; a read error may be responsible. This CDR3 is also generated by other DNA sequences in the sample. The V call is TRBV13, the J call TRBJ2-7, with 9 bases fitting TRBD1. CDR1 and CDR2 (germline): PRHDT, FYEKMQ (reference sequence). The CDR3 totals 14 residues. In DNA, the CDR3 is TGTGCCAGCAGCTTAGGACAGGGGGCGAGTGAGCAATACTTC. It codes for CASSLGQGASEQYF.

The CDR3 reads CASSILGAGSTDTQYF. In nucleotides, the CDR3 is TGTGCCAGTAGTATCTTGGGAGCGGGGAGCACAGATACGCAGTATTTT. The genes are TRBV19 and TRBJ2-3; TRBD2 matches at 7 bases. This CDR3 comprises 16 residues. After removal of 3 bases from V and 0 bases from J, the junction contained 6 bases not matched to a gene. From germline, CDR1 is LNHDA and CDR2 SQIVND (reference sequence). The full variable domain, with the rest looked up from reference TRBV19 and TRBJ2-3, is DGGITQSPKYLFRKEGQNVTLSCEQNLNHDAMYWYRQDPGQGLRLIYYSQIVNDFQKGDIAEGYSVSREKKESFPLTVTSAQKNPTAFYLCASSILGAGSTDTQYFGPGTRLTVL.

The chain links TRBV2 to TRBJ2-4, with D possibly matching TRBD1 (7 bases). Trimming took off 7 bases at V and 6 bases at J, with 19 bases between the two ends. CDR1 SNHLY and CDR2 FYNNEI come from the germline V gene. The CDR3 loop spans 15 amino acids. The CDR3 spells CASTYQGEAGNIQYF. CDR3 nucleotides: TGTGCCAGCACCTACCAGGGGGAGGCGGGAAACATTCAGTACTTC.

J is TRBJ1-1 and V is TRBV29-1; a possible D gene is TRBD1 (5 bases). Germline V CDR1 and CDR2: SQVTM, ANQGSEA. With 6 bases removed from V and 8 bases from J, the gap between germline ends came to 13 bases. The CDR3 consists of 11 residues. The CDR3 loop reads CSVTRQREAFF. The CDR3 nucleotides are TGCAGCGTGACCCGACAGAGGGAAGCTTTCTTT.

A remark on this clone: One end of the junction is discordant with germline, which a read error may explain. The V call is TRBV20-1, the J call TRBJ1-1; D ambiguous. This CDR3 is 11 amino acids long. Per the germline V gene, CDR1 is DFQATT and CDR2 is SNEGSKA (reference sequence). As DNA, the CDR3 is TGCAGTGGCCCGGTAAGCACTGAAGCTCTCTTT. Amino acid sequence: CSGPVSTEALF.

This chain uses TRBV9 with TRBJ2-5; 10 nucleotides agree with TRBD1. The CDR3 contains 16 residues. V dropped 3 bases and J dropped 5; count of bases not matched to a gene: 10. The germline CDR1 and CDR2 sequences are SGDLS and YYNGEE. CDR3 coding DNA: TGTGCCAGCAGCGAAACCGGGACAGGGGTTCGGGAGACCCAGTACTTC. The encoded protein is CASSETGTGVRETQYF.

The rearrangement links TRBV19 to TRBJ2-6; the D gene is possibly TRBD1 (5 bases). The V end was cut by 6 bases, the J end by 2 bases, with 8 bases between. This CDR3 contains 14 residues. In germline, CDR1 is LNHDA, CDR2 SQIVND (reference sequence). In DNA form, the CDR3 reads TGTGCCAGTAGAACAGGCCCTGGGGCCAACGTCCTGACTTTC. Its protein product is CASRTGPGANVLTF.

The V gene is TRBV2, the J gene TRBJ2-2; TRBD1 matches at 8 bases. The trim removed 6 bases at V and 2 bases at J, leaving 2 bases unmatched. The germline CDR1 and CDR2 sequences are SNHLY and FYNNEI. The CDR3 is 14 residues long. The CDR3 loop is CASSGTGNTGELFF. CDR3 DNA: TGTGCCAGCAGCGGGACAGGCAACACCGGGGAGCTGTTTTTT.

The V gene is TRBV10-3, the J gene TRBJ2-1; 12 bases line up with TRBD2. CDR3 length equals 19 residues. The junction had 15 bases not matched to a gene; V was cut back by 6 bases and J by 3 bases. The germline V gene has CDR1 ENHRY and CDR2 SYGVKD. The CDR3 reads CAISGGLAGSGSVYNEQFF. CDR3 in DNA: TGTGCCATCAGCGGAGGACTAGCGGGGTCAGGATCGGTCTACAATGAGCAGTTCTTC.

The chain combines TRBV19 with TRBJ2-1, with 11 bases lining up with TRBD1. Germline assignment: CDR1 LNHDA and CDR2 SQIVND (reference sequence). V shed 4 bases, J shed 2 bases, and the junction held 7 bases outside the gene matches. This CDR3 is built from 17 residues. Written as DNA, the CDR3 is TGTGCCAGTAGTACGATCGGGACAGGGGGTCCCTACAATGAGCAGTTCTTC. This codes for CASSTIGTGGPYNEQFF.

This chain connects TRBV6-1 to TRBJ2-7; TRBD1 matches at 9 bases. This CDR3 has 14 residues. Trimming took 2 bases from V and 6 from J; bases not matched to a gene: 5. The germline gives CDR1 MNHNS, CDR2 SASEGT. CDR3 coding DNA: TGTGCCAGCAGTGAAAGGTGGGACAGGGCCGAGCAGTACTTC. Its translation is CASSERWDRAEQYF.

V is TRBV7-8 and J is TRBJ2-7; perhaps TRBD2 as D (5 bases). Germline V gene data show CDR1 as SGHVS and CDR2 as FQNEAQ. Trimming removed 1 base at V and 3 bases at J, with 13 bases between. The CDR3 sequence is 15 residues long. The CDR3 coding sequence is TGTGCCAGCAGCTTAGGTCGGACTGTCCTCTACGAGCAGTACTTC. Protein sequence: CASSLGRTVLYEQYF.

This chain links TRBV5-1 with TRBJ2-7, with 8 nucleotides matching TRBD2. There are 15 residues in the CDR3. CDR1 is SGHRS, CDR2 YFSETQ, per germline. Unmatched junction bases numbered 5, after V lost 0 bases and J lost 3 bases. This chain's CDR3 is CASSLGGREGYEQYF. The CDR3 DNA reads as TGCGCCAGCAGCTTGGGAGGACGGGAGGGCTACGAGCAGTACTTC.

The gene calls are TRBV7-9 and TRBJ1-2, with a possible D match to TRBD1 (6 bases). This CDR3 has 14 residues. The V gene's germline CDR1 is SEHNR and CDR2 FQNEAQ (reference sequence). Trimming took 4 bases from V and 2 from J, leaving 11 bases between them. The CDR3 bases are TGTGCCAGCAGCTCCAACAGGGCGAACTATGGCTACACCTTC. Encoded protein: CASSSNRANYGYTF.

The gene calls are TRBV5-1 and TRBJ2-5; possible D gene TRBD2, 6 bases. Germline assignment: CDR1 SGHRS and CDR2 YFSETQ. Trimming shortened V by 4 bases and J by 2 bases, and 18 bases separated the two germline ends. This CDR3 has 16 residues. CDR3: CASSPGGSWAQETQYF. CDR3 DNA sequence: TGCGCCAGCAGCCCCGGGGGTAGTTGGGCACAAGAGACCCAGTACTTC.

CDR3 residues: CASSFPQGYYGYTF. Written as DNA, the CDR3 is TGTGCCAGCAGCTTTCCCCAGGGGTACTATGGCTACACCTTC. V is TRBV7-2 and J is TRBJ1-2; weak D call: TRBD1 (6 bases). Trimming cost V 3 bases and J 3 bases, with 11 bases left between them. This CDR3 contains 14 residues. Germline assignment: CDR1 SGHTA and CDR2 FQGNSA.

This sequence joins TRBV28 and TRBJ2-3, with 9 bases matching TRBD1. V shed 3 bases and J 5 bases; nucleotides not matched to a gene: 6. The CDR3 is made up of 15 amino acids. Germline V lookup: CDR1 MDHEN, CDR2 SYDVKM. The CDR3: CASSLLQGAQDTQYF. CDR3 DNA sequence: TGTGCCAGCAGTTTGCTACAGGGGGCGCAAGATACGCAGTATTTT.

CDR3 protein: CASSWGTGEAFF. The CDR3 nucleotides read TGTGCCAGCAGTTGGGGGACAGGGGAGGCTTTCTTT. The chain joins TRBV2 to TRBJ1-1; 10 bases match TRBD1. The CDR3 contains 12 residues. Per germline, CDR1 SNHLY and CDR2 FYNNEI. J was trimmed by 11 bases and V by 5 bases; bases with no gene match: 5.

The V call is TRBV5-1, the J call TRBJ2-1; 7 bases align to TRBD1. The junction had 2 bases not matched to a gene; V was cut back by 7 bases and J by 4 bases. The CDR3 loop spans 12 amino acids. From germline, CDR1 is SGHRS and CDR2 YFSETQ. This chain's CDR3 is CASRQGYNEQFF. In DNA, the CDR3 is TGCGCCAGCCGACAGGGATACAATGAGCAGTTCTTC.

The CDR3: CASSQDGTSGEETQYF. CDR3 sequence (DNA): TGCGCCAGCAGCCAAGATGGAACTAGCGGGGAAGAGACCCAGTACTTC. The genes are TRBV4-1 and TRBJ2-5; 10 bases match TRBD2. The V segment lost 0 bases and the J segment 3 bases; nucleotides outside the gene matches: 4. In germline, CDR1 is MGHRA, CDR2 YSYEKL. The CDR3 spans 16 residues.

The chain couples TRBV7-3 to TRBJ2-1; 8 positions match TRBD1. Per the germline V gene, CDR1 is SGHTA and CDR2 is FQGTGA. Unmatched junction bases numbered 4, after V lost 5 bases and J lost 7 bases. The CDR3 covers 13 residues. In DNA, the CDR3 is TGTGCCAGCAGCCAGCGACAGGGGAATGAGCAGTTCTTC. It is translated as CASSQRQGNEQFF.